This is a list of T cell receptor beta chains from one sample in a study of blood T cell repertoires in COVID-19. Sequencing used immunoSEQ multiplex PCR; TCRdb keeps in-frame clones, though not all of them. The repertoire consists of 100,000 to 150,000 clones, with 70% to 90% occurring once and the leading ten covering less than 2%. Sequencing was done on a sample of peripheral blood. These receptors were collected from a human donor in a cohort sampled during active COVID-19. Both conserved end residues are part of each CDR3. Fields, in order: V gene, clone size, J gene, D gene, CDR3 protein, CDR3 DNA. The D gene is left open where the match is weak. Clone size, where shown, is once, few, many, or a class for clones that have expanded.

TRBV10-3,NA,TRBJ2-1,NA,CAISVGRRGNEQFF,TGTGCCATCAGTGTGGGGAGGCGAGGGAATGAGCAGTTCTTC
TRBV7-9,NA,TRBJ2-1,NA,CASDRTNEQFF,TGTGCCAGCGACAGAACGAATGAGCAGTTCTTC
TRBV11-2,NA,TRBJ2-7,NA,CASILSVYEQYF,TGTGCCAGCATCCTATCCGTGTACGAGCAGTACTTC
TRBV5-1,NA,TRBJ2-7,TRBD2,CASSYQSAGVSYEQYF,TGCGCCAGCAGCTACCAGTCAGCGGGGGTCTCCTACGAGCAGTACTTC
TRBV11-2,NA,TRBJ2-7,NA,CASSLEAPVGATYEQYF,TGTGCCAGCAGCTTAGAGGCCCCGGTGGGGGCTACCTACGAGCAGTACTTC
TRBV7-8,NA,TRBJ2-1,TRBD1,CASSLTTGQGTTMNEQFF,TGTGCCAGCAGCCTGACTACTGGACAGGGCACTACCATGAATGAGCAGTTCTTC
TRBV3-1/TRBV3-2,NA,TRBJ2-7,TRBD1,CASSPGTVSSYEQYF,TGTGCCAGCAGCCCCGGGACAGTGTCCTCCTACGAGCAGTACTTC
TRBV11-2,NA,TRBJ2-7,TRBD2,CASSLGAGHSYEQYF,TGTGCCAGCAGCTTAGGAGCGGGGCACTCCTACGAGCAGTACTTC
TRBV5-4,NA,TRBJ2-1,NA,CASSTDRAVKEFF,TGTGCCAGCAGCACGGACAGAGCAGTCAAGGAGTTCTTC
TRBV15,NA,TRBJ2-7,TRBD2,CATSRGGSGYEQYF,TGTGCCACCAGCAGAGGCGGGAGCGGGTACGAGCAGTACTTC
TRBV19,NA,TRBJ1-1,NA,CASSMQGRSTEAFF,TGTGCCAGTAGTATGCAGGGCCGATCCACTGAAGCTTTCTTT
TRBV28,once,TRBJ2-7,NA,CASSRETAYEQYF,TGTGCCAGCTCACGGGAGACCGCCTACGAGCAGTACTTC
TRBV9,NA,TRBJ2-1,NA,CASSVGLNEQFF,TGTGCCAGCAGCGTGGGACTCAATGAGCAGTTCTTC
TRBV10-2,once,TRBJ2-2,NA,CASRSGATGELFF,TGCGCCAGCAGGTCAGGGGCTACCGGGGAGCTGTTTTTT
TRBV28,NA,TRBJ2-7,TRBD1,CASSFITTGSYEQYF,TGTGCCAGCAGTTTTATTACGACAGGGTCCTACGAGCAGTACTTC
TRBV14,NA,TRBJ2-7,TRBD1,CASGQGGYEQYF,TGTGCCAGCGGACAGGGTGGCTACGAGCAGTACTTC
TRBV6-6,NA,TRBJ2-3,NA,CASSRSVGTDTQYF,TGTGCCAGCTCTAGGTCGGTGGGCACAGATACGCAGTATTTT
TRBV5-1,NA,TRBJ2-1,NA,CASSLDYGTYNEQFF,TGCGCCAGCAGCTTGGACTATGGAACCTACAATGAGCAGTTCTTC
TRBV6-4,NA,TRBJ2-7,NA,CASSDGTGRQYF,TGTGCCAGCAGTGACGGAACAGGGAGGCAGTACTTC
TRBV27,NA,TRBJ2-7,TRBD2,CASRRESGSPYEQYF,TGTGCCAGCAGAAGGGAGAGCGGGAGTCCCTACGAGCAGTACTTC
TRBV23-1,NA,TRBJ2-3,TRBD1,CASSQSPPPTPYFSGQVSTDTQYF,TGCGCCAGCAGTCAATCTCCCCCCCCCACCCCGTACTTCTCAGGACAGGTTAGCACAGATACGCAGTATTTT
TRBV7-9,once,TRBJ1-1,TRBD1,CASSLEGTGAFF,TGTGCCAGCAGCTTAGAGGGGACAGGGGCTTTCTTT
TRBV4-1,once,TRBJ1-2,NA,CASSQEGTGANYGYTF,TGCGCCAGCAGCCAAGAGGGAACGGGAGCTAACTATGGCTACACCTTC
TRBV7-9,NA,TRBJ2-7,NA,CASSLARGEQYF,TGTGCCAGCAGCTTAGCGCGCGGGGAGCAGTACTTC